What follows describes a single TCR beta chain. The antigen remains undetermined. This entry is derived from a study of identical twins. Study-wide results and limits: Cross-sectional statistical analysis was relied on for the conclusions, without the same donors being followed.

Donors uniformly comprised healthy Caucasians. Using its own MiXCR run on the 5' RACE reads, TCRdb lists one record per CDR3 protein. The data contain more than 1.5 million distinct CDR3 sequences, roughly a third of them singletons. V was clipped by 6 bases and J by 2 bases, with 18 bases between them. CDR3 length equals 16 residues. Germline V gives CDR1 MNHNY, CDR2 SVGAGI (reference sequence). This sequence was found in a newborn girl in good health. The sequencing sample was made of cord blood. This chain connects TRBV6-6 to TRBJ2-3, with a tentative D call TRBD2 (6 bases). The DNA of the CDR3 is TGTGCCAGCAGATCCGGGGTAGCGGTCGACACAGATACGCAGTATTTT. Translating gives CASRSGVAVDTDTQYF.